This T cell receptor beta chain was identified during a study of T cell repertoires in cytomegalovirus infection. Findings and caveats of the study: Frequencies of public TCR beta families were cumulated, and this identified carriers of CMV plus the relevant HLA. HLA-C-restricted CMV clonotypes gave the most frequent clonotype in two of eight donors.

TCRdb fed the reads into MiXCR, producing one record per CDR3 protein. This sample has under 150,000 distinct CDR3 sequences, with roughly a quarter found just once. As regards this clonotype: Its antigen is not known.

CDR1 and CDR2 from the germline V gene are MGHDK and SYGVNS. This CDR3 has 15 amino acids. V was shortened by 3 bases and J by 0 bases, with 11 bases between the two germline ends. Sequencing input: PBMCs, sequenced either directly or after in vitro stimulation (not recorded which). The sequence was collected from a human donor in good health (CMV status not recorded). Some clones in this sample may be carry-over from other donors' samples. The gene calls are TRBV25-1 and TRBJ1-1; D is possibly TRBD1 (6 bases). The CDR3, as DNA: TGTGCCAGCAGTGAGGCTGGGACAATGAACACTGAAGCTTTCTTT. Encoded protein: CASSEAGTMNTEAFF.